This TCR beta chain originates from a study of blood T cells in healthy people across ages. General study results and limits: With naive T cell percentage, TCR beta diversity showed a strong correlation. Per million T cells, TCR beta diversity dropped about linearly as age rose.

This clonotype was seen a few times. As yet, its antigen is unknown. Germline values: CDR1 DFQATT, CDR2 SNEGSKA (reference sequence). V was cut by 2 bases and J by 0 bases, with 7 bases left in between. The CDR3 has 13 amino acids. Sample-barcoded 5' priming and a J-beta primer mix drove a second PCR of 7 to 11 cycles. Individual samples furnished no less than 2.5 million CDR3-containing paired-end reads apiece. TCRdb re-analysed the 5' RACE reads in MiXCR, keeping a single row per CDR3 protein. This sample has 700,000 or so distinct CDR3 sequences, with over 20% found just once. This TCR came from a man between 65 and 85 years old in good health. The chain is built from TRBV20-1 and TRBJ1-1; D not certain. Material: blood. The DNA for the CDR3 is TGCAGTGCTAGATGGGTTTTGAACACTGAAGCTTTCTTT. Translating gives CSARWVLNTEAFF.